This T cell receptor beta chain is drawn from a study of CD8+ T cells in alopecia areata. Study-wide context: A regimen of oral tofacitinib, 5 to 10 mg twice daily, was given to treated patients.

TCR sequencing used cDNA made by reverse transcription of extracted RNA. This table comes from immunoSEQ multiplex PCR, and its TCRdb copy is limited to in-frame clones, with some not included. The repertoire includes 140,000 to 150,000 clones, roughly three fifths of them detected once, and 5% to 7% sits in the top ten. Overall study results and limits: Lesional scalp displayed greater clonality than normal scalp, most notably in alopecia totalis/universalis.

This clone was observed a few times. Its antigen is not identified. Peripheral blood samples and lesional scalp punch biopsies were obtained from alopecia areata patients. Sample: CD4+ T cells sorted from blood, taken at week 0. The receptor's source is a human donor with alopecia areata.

The CDR3, as DNA: TGTGCCAGCAGTTCTGGGGGGACAGGAGGGACAGATACGCAGTATTTT. It is translated as CASSSGGTGGTDTQYF. This chain links TRBV7-9 with TRBJ2-3; the match to TRBD1 covers 8 bases. Trimming removed 6 bases from V and 3 bases from J; junction bases left unmatched: 11. Germline V gene sequence: CDR1 SEHNR, CDR2 FQNEAQ (reference sequence). The CDR3 is 16 amino acids.